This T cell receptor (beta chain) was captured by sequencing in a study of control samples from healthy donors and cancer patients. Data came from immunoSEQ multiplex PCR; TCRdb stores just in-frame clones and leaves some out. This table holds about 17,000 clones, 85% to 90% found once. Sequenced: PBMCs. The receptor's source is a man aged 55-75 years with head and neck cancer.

CDR3 bases: TGTGCCAGCATCCGGGACAGTGGTTTGCATGGCTACACCTTC. Translated, it gives CASIRDSGLHGYTF. The chain joins TRBV7-9 to TRBJ1-2; 7 bases line up with TRBD1. V was clipped by 7 bases and J by 6 bases; unmatched bases: 11. The CDR3 runs 14 residues. Germline V gene sequence: CDR1 SEHNR, CDR2 FQNEAQ (reference sequence). Using reference TRBV7-9 and TRBJ1-2 for the parts outside the CDR3, the full variable domain is DTGVSQNPRHKITKRGQNVTFRCDPISEHNRLYWYRQTLGQGPEFLTYFQNEAQLEKSRLLSDRFSAERPKGSFSTLEIQRTEQGDSAMYLCASIRDSGLHGYTFGSGTRLTVV.